The next 27 T cell receptor beta chains were all read from a single sample in a study of response to subunit inactivated influenza vaccine. MiXCR was run by TCRdb on the RT-PCR reads, yielding one entry per CDR3 protein. The table has fewer than 650,000 distinct CDR3 sequences, 10% to 15% seen once. The specimen comprised PBMCs from blood, sampled about 40 days after vaccination. Receptors originate from a man aged 50-60 years who received an inactivated influenza vaccine.

The chain employs TRBV6-2 or TRBV6-3 and TRBJ2-7; 11 bases line up with TRBD2. The CDR3 has 15 residues. V trimming: 7 bases; J trimming: 2 bases; junction bases outside the gene matches: 7. CDR1 and CDR2 from the germline V gene are MNHEY and SVGEGT. CDR3 sequence: CASTLAGGPAYEQYF. Written as DNA, the CDR3 is TGTGCCAGCACCTTAGCGGGGGGGCCAGCCTACGAGCAGTACTTC.

Many counts were recorded for this clonotype. The chain combines TRBV5-6 with TRBJ2-1; D is undetermined. The CDR3 has 15 residues. Germline V gene sequence: CDR1 SGHDT, CDR2 YYEEEE. The V gene lost 1 base and the J gene lost 15 bases, with 23 bases spanning the gap. CDR3 DNA sequence: TGTGCCAGCAGCTTGAGGGATCCCTTTTTAGGATTACCGTTCTTC. Amino acid sequence: CASSLRDPFLGLPFF.

This clonotype showed up many times. The chain recombines TRBV7-2 with TRBJ2-7; D may be TRBD1 (6 bases). Germline-derived CDR1 and CDR2 are SGHTA and FQGNSA. This CDR3 is built from 15 residues. Trimming removed 1 base at V and 1 base at J, with 11 bases between. CDR3 nucleotide sequence: TGTGCCAGCAGCTTAGGAGGGACATCATCCTACGAGCAGTACTTC. Residues: CASSLGGTSSYEQYF.

This clonotype was observed many times. V usage is TRBV20-1 and J usage is TRBJ2-7, with 11 positions matching TRBD2. The CDR3 length is 14 residues. The V and J ends lost 1 base and 2 bases, in that order; junction bases with no gene match: 1. CDR1 DFQATT and CDR2 SNEGSKA come from the germline V gene (reference sequence). The CDR3 DNA follows: TGCAGTGCTAGAGCTAGCGGGAGGACCTACGAGCAGTACTTC. Translation: CSARASGRTYEQYF.

This chain joins TRBV20-1 and TRBJ1-2; D gene unclear. The ends were cut back, 6 bases at V and 5 bases at J, with 19 bases in the middle. CDR1 DFQATT and CDR2 SNEGSKA come from the germline V gene (reference sequence). The CDR3 has 14 residues. The CDR3 reads CSAIRGRAGYGYTF. The DNA of the CDR3 is TGCAGTGCGATCCGGGGTCGGGCGGGATATGGCTACACCTTC.

This clonotype was detected only a few times. The J gene is TRBJ2-7, the V gene TRBV29-1; perhaps TRBD1 as D (6 bases). The V and J ends lost 4 bases and 2 bases respectively, with 15 bases between them. CDR3 size: 14 residues. Germline V CDR1 and CDR2: SQVTM, ANQGSEA. The CDR3 here is CSVGRRGQPYEQYF. CDR3 nucleotide sequence: TGCAGCGTTGGTCGTCGCGGACAGCCCTACGAGCAGTACTTC.

This clonotype has only a few counts. The chain recombines TRBV4-1 with TRBJ1-1, with D unclear. V was trimmed by 4 bases and J by 3 bases, leaving 12 bases between them. Germline lookup yields CDR1 MGHRA and CDR2 YSYEKL. This CDR3 spans 14 amino acids. CDR3 loop: CASSRVGRDTEAFF. The DNA of the CDR3 is TGCGCCAGCAGCCGAGTGGGAAGGGACACTGAAGCTTTCTTT.

This clonotype was observed a few times. This chain uses TRBV5-1 with TRBJ1-2, with TRBD1 identical over 10 bases. Germline V CDR1 and CDR2: SGHRS, YFSETQ. The junction had 9 bases not matched to a gene; V was cut back by 4 bases and J by 6 bases. CDR3 length: 15 residues. CDR3 sequence reads: CASSTLTGGSDGYTF. The CDR3 nucleotides read TGCGCCAGCAGCACACTGACAGGGGGCTCGGATGGCTACACCTTC. Together with reference TRBV5-1 and TRBJ1-2, the CDR3 gives the full variable domain: KAGVTQTPRYLIKTRGQQVTLSCSPISGHRSVSWYQQTPGQGLQFLFEYFSETQRNKGNFPGRFSGRQFSNSRSEMNVSTLELGDSALYLCASSTLTGGSDGYTFGSGTRLTVV.

This clonotype was recorded many times. The V and J genes are TRBV7-6 and TRBJ2-2; a possible D gene is TRBD2 (5 bases). CDR3 size: 14 residues. Looked up from germline, CDR1 is SGHVS and CDR2 is FNYEAQ. V lost 4 bases, J lost 7 bases, and 13 bases lay in between. The CDR3 loop reads CASSSLGVDGELFF. For the CDR3, the DNA is TGTGCCAGCAGCTCACTAGGAGTCGACGGGGAGCTGTTTTTT.

This clonotype was seen a few times. V usage is TRBV4-2 and J usage is TRBJ1-1; D not resolved. Trimming shortened V by 2 bases and J by 6 bases, and 13 bases separated the two germline ends. The CDR3 contains 14 residues. In germline, CDR1 is LGHNA, CDR2 YNFKEQ. The CDR3 DNA sequence: TGTGCCAGCAGCCAATCGGCGGGCGTCCCTGAAGCTTTCTTT. Protein: CASSQSAGVPEAFF.

This rearrangement joins TRBV12-3 or TRBV12-4 to TRBJ1-1; D ambiguous. The CDR3 is 15 residues long. Trimming pared 1 base from V and 1 base from J, leaving 10 bases between. CDR3 amino acids: CASSLDEGTNTEAFF. In nucleotides, the CDR3 is TGTGCCAGCAGTTTAGACGAGGGCACGAACACTGAAGCTTTCTTT.

The J gene is TRBJ2-7, the V gene TRBV5-1; 9 positions match TRBD1. Per the germline V gene, CDR1 is SGHRS and CDR2 is YFSETQ. This CDR3 has 15 residues. The V gene end was trimmed by 2 bases and the J gene end by 5 bases; junction bases not matched to a gene: 8. As DNA, the CDR3 is TGCGCCAGCAGCTTCGCCGGGACAGGGATCCACGAGCAGTACTTC. Residues: CASSFAGTGIHEQYF.

The sample holds a few counts of this clonotype. The chain uses TRBV20-1 and TRBJ1-2; D is uncertain. The germline V and J ends were trimmed by 4 bases and 8 bases, with 11 bases remaining between them. CDR1 DFQATT and CDR2 SNEGSKA come from the germline V gene (reference sequence). CDR3 length: 11 amino acids. In DNA, the CDR3 is TGCAGTGCTACCACCCGGGCCGGCTACACCTTC. It translates to CSATTRAGYTF.

V is TRBV11-2 and J is TRBJ1-2; TRBD1 might be the D (5 bases). Trimming removed 5 bases from V and 7 bases from J, with 14 bases in between. The CDR3 extends over 13 amino acids. Germline CDR1 SGHAT, CDR2 FQNNGV. CDR3 nucleotide sequence: TGTGCCAGCAGCCGACTAGGGGCCTTTGGCTACACCTTC. Its protein is CASSRLGAFGYTF. Filled out from reference TRBV11-2 and TRBJ1-2, the complete variable domain reads EAGVAQSPRYKIIEKRQSVAFWCNPISGHATLYWYQQILGQGPKLLIQFQNNGVVDDSQLPKDRFSAERLKGVDSTLKIQPAKLEDSAVYLCASSRLGAFGYTFGSGTRLTVV.

The CDR3 coding sequence is TGCGCCAGCAGCCTACAGGGTAGCCCTAATGAAAAACTGTTTTTT. Translating it yields CASSLQGSPNEKLFF. The gene calls are TRBV5-1 and TRBJ1-4; D possibly corresponds to TRBD1 (6 bases). Germline lookup yields CDR1 SGHRS and CDR2 YFSETQ. The CDR3 totals 15 residues. V was trimmed by 4 bases and J by 3 bases, leaving 13 bases between them.

This clonotype was counted only a few times. The chain is built from TRBV28 and TRBJ2-5, with 9 bases matching TRBD2. Germline V gene data show CDR1 as MDHEN and CDR2 as SYDVKM. V shed 6 bases and J 4 bases; nucleotides not matched to a gene: 6. This CDR3 spans 14 amino acids. The CDR3 here is CASRIAGGGETQYF. The DNA for the CDR3 is TGTGCCAGCAGAATTGCGGGGGGGGGAGAGACCCAGTACTTC.

About this clonotype: A read error may account for a junction end that differs from germline. The CDR3 is CSARGTSGSHVFEQYF. The CDR3 DNA sequence: TGCAGTGCGAGAGGGACTAGCGGGAGCCACGTCTTCGAGCAGTACTTC. The genes are TRBV20-1 and TRBJ2-7; 14 bases align to TRBD2. Germline V gene lookup returns CDR1 DFQATT and CDR2 SNEGSKA (reference sequence). This CDR3 region has 16 residues.

The V gene is TRBV24-1, the J gene TRBJ2-6; TRBD1 matches at 10 bases. Unmatched junction bases numbered 9, after V lost 5 bases and J lost 0 bases. The CDR3 contains 19 residues. CDR1 is KGHDR and CDR2 is SFDVKD in the germline V gene. Written as DNA, the CDR3 is TGTGCCACCAGTGGGCAGGGACAGGGGAAAAGCTCTGGGGCCAACGTCCTGACTTTC. This sequence encodes CATSGQGQGKSSGANVLTF.

This clonotype was counted only a few times. V and J are TRBV6-5 and TRBJ2-1, with 7 bases lining up with TRBD2. CDR1 is MNHEY, CDR2 SVGAGI, per germline. CDR3 length equals 15 residues. V trimming: 0 bases; J trimming: 9 bases; junction bases outside the gene matches: 8. The DNA of the CDR3 is TGTGCCAGCAGTTACTCGGGGGAAAGCGGGACTGAGCAGTTCTTC. Protein sequence: CASSYSGESGTEQFF.

This clonotype showed up just a few times. As DNA, the CDR3 is TGTGCCAGCAGCCGCGCGGGGGGGGCTAAAGAGACCCAGTACTTC. This codes for CASSRAGGAKETQYF. The chain links TRBV9 to TRBJ2-5; 9 bases align to TRBD2. Trimming took 4 bases from V and 3 from J; bases not matched to a gene: 7. CDR1 and CDR2 from the germline V gene are SGDLS and YYNGEE. The CDR3 length is 15 residues.

The chain is built from TRBV14 and TRBJ2-5, with 7 bases identical to TRBD1. Germline values: CDR1 SGHDN, CDR2 FVKESK. The CDR3 has 13 amino acids. With 5 bases clipped from V and 6 bases from J, the junction kept 6 bases outside the gene matches. CDR3 in amino acids: CASSDRQGKTQYF. CDR3 nucleotide sequence: TGTGCCAGCAGCGATCGACAGGGAAAGACCCAGTACTTC.

This clonotype was counted ten times or more. J is TRBJ2-3 and V is TRBV3-1; D gene ambiguous. V lost 1 base and J 5 bases, leaving 7 bases between the germline ends. This CDR3 contains 13 residues. Germline assignment: CDR1 LGHDT and CDR2 YNNKEL (reference sequence). The CDR3 here is CASSQGRGDTQYF. The CDR3 nucleotides are TGTGCCAGCAGCCAAGGTCGCGGAGATACGCAGTATTTT.

The chain carries TRBV27 and TRBJ2-2, with a possible D match to TRBD1 (6 bases). Germline CDR1 reads MNHEY; CDR2 reads SMNVEV (reference sequence). The V end lost 4 bases, the J end lost 8 bases, and 23 bases lay between the germline ends. There are 17 residues in the CDR3. The CDR3 region is CASSSPRGRGSLGELFF. The CDR3 region has the DNA TGTGCCAGCAGTTCCCCCCGGGGCAGGGGAAGTTTGGGGGAGCTGTTTTTT.

This clonotype was counted a few times. The chain recombines TRBV20-1 with TRBJ2-7, with a possible D match to TRBD1 (6 bases). Per the germline V gene, CDR1 is DFQATT and CDR2 is SNEGSKA (reference sequence). CDR3 length: 15 residues. V dropped 4 bases and J dropped 0 bases, with 16 bases sitting between them. CDR3 loop: CSAKSDRRLSYEQYF. As DNA, the CDR3 is TGCAGTGCTAAATCAGACAGGAGACTCTCCTACGAGCAGTACTTC.

The chain employs TRBV29-1 and TRBJ2-1, with 8 bases that match TRBD2. The CDR3 extends over 14 amino acids. Germline trimming cut 7 bases from V and 6 bases from J; bases unmatched to any gene: 11. The germline CDR1 and CDR2 sequences are SQVTM and ANQGSEA. The CDR3 reads CSAVGTRTGNEQFF. The CDR3 bases are TGCAGCGCTGTCGGGACTAGAACGGGCAATGAGCAGTTCTTC.

This clonotype has a handful of counts. This chain uses TRBV11-2 with TRBJ2-7; D uncertain. Germline-derived CDR1 and CDR2 are SGHAT and FQNNGV. The CDR3 length is 14 residues. V gave up 3 bases and J gave up 7 bases, with 16 bases separating them. CDR3: CASSFSVIQWEQYF. In nucleotides, the CDR3 is TGTGCCAGCAGCTTCTCCGTTATTCAATGGGAGCAGTACTTC.

This clonotype appeared a few times. This sequence joins TRBV3-1 and TRBJ1-5; D unresolved. Germline CDR1 LGHDT, CDR2 YNNKEL (reference sequence). Trimming pared 4 bases from V and 1 base from J, leaving 11 bases between. The CDR3 is 15 residues long. The CDR3 nucleotides are TGTGCCAGCAGCCTCCGGGGATCAAGCAATCAGCCCCAGCATTTT. This gives the protein CASSLRGSSNQPQHF.